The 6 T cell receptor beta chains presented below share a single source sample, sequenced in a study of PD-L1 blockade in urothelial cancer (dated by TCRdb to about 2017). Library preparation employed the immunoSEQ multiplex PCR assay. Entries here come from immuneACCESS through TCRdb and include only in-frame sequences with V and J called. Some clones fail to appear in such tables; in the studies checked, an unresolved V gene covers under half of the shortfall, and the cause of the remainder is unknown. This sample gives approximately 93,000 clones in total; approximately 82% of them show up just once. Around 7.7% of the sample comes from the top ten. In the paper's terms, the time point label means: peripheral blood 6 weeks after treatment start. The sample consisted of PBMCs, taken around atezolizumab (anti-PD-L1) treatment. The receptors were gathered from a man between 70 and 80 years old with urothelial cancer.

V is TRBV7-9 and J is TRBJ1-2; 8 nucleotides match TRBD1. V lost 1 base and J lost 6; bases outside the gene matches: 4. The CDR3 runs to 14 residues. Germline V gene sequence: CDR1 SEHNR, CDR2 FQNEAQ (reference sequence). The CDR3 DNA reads TGTGCCAGCAGCTTAGTGACAGGGGCTAATGGCTACACCTTC. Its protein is CASSLVTGANGYTF.

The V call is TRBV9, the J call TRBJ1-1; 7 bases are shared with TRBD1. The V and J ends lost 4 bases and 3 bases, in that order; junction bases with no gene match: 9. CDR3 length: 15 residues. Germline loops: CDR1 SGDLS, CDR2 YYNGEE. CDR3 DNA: TGTGCCAGCAGCTCGCAGGGGGGCGGCCACACTGAAGCTTTCTTT. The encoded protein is CASSSQGGGHTEAFF.

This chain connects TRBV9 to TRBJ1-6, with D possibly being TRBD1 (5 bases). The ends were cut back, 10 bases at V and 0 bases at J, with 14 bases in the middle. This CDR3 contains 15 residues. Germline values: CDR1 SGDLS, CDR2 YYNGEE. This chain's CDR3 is CAAGEGNSYNSPLHF. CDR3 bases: TGTGCCGCGGGGGAAGGCAACTCCTATAATTCACCCCTCCACTTT.

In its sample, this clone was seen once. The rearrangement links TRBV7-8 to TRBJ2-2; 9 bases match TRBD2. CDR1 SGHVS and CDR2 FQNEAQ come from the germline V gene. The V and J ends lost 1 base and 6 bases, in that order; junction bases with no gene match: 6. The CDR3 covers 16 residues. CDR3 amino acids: CASSLVSSGDAGELFF. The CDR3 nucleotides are TGTGCCAGCAGCTTAGTTTCTAGCGGGGACGCCGGGGAGCTGTTTTTT.

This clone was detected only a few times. The CDR3 loop is CASSHGELAGPQETQYF. CDR3 in DNA: TGCGCCAGCAGCCACGGGGAGCTAGCGGGACCGCAAGAGACCCAGTACTTC. The chain joins TRBV4-1 to TRBJ2-5; TRBD2 agrees at 9 bases. The germline V gene encodes CDR1 MGHRA and CDR2 YSYEKL. Germline trimming cut 3 bases from V and 2 bases from J; bases unmatched to any gene: 10. The CDR3 is made up of 17 amino acids.

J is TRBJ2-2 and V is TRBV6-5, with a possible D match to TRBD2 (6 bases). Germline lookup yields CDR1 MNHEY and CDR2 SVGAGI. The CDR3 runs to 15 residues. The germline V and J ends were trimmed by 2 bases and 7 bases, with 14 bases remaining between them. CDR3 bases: TGTGCCAGCAGTTACGCTTCTAGCGTCGGCGGGGAGCTGTTTTTT. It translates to CASSYASSVGGELFF.